The subject of this entry is one TCR beta chain. CDR3 size: 16 residues. The germline CDR1 and CDR2 sequences are WNHNN and SYGVQD (reference sequence). V shed 3 bases and J 6 bases; nucleotides not matched to a gene: 9. The entry originates in a study of blood T cell repertoires in COVID-19. Looking at the study overall: Specimens from acute and convalescent COVID-19 originated in the United States, Italy and Spain. In each case, the material was cDNA or gDNA derived from T cells, B-cell-depleted T cells, or PBMCs.

In the source study's methods: The authors estimated nucleated cell counts from reference gene primer amplification. Using immunoSEQ multiplex PCR, the repertoire was profiled, and TCRdb retains in-frame clones only, with some absent. V, J and clone size were drawn from that table, and D and trimming were deduced from the DNA. The profile shows about 270,000 clones, approximately 85% of them singletons. The rearrangement joins TRBV10-1 to TRBJ2-2; TRBD2 agrees at 8 bases. The sequencing sample was made of peripheral blood. The origin of this receptor is a woman in her sixties or seventies with acute or convalescent COVID-19. The CDR3 DNA is TGCGCCAGCAGTGATCTGTCAACGGGGGGGCCCGGGGAGCTGTTTTTT. Residues: CASSDLSTGGPGELFF.